This T cell receptor (beta chain) was obtained from a study of OX40 agonist ivuxolimab in advanced cancers. Across the whole study: Partial responses occurred in Three dose-escalation patients, one with hepatocellular carcinoma and two with cutaneous melanoma.

Generated by immunoSEQ multiplex PCR, the TCRdb table keeps only in-frame clones and is missing some. Among tens of thousands of clones listed, around 89% were seen once. Concerning this clone itself: Its antigen is unidentified.

Germline V gene data show CDR1 as LNHDA and CDR2 as SQIVND (reference sequence). The CDR3 runs to 13 residues. Trimming removed 0 bases from V and 7 bases from J, with 9 bases in between. Findings of the study overall: There were, on average, more expanded clones in CD8+ T cells than in CD4+.

The sequence was collected from an adult with an advanced solid tumor such as melanoma, head and neck, liver or kidney cancer. The material was CD4+ or CD8+ T cells sorted from blood, obtained in a trial of the OX40 agonist ivuxolimab. J is TRBJ1-2 and V is TRBV19; D gene unclear. CDR3 sequence reads: CASSIDHEGGYTF. In DNA form, the CDR3 reads TGTGCCAGTAGTATAGATCACGAGGGTGGCTACACCTTC.